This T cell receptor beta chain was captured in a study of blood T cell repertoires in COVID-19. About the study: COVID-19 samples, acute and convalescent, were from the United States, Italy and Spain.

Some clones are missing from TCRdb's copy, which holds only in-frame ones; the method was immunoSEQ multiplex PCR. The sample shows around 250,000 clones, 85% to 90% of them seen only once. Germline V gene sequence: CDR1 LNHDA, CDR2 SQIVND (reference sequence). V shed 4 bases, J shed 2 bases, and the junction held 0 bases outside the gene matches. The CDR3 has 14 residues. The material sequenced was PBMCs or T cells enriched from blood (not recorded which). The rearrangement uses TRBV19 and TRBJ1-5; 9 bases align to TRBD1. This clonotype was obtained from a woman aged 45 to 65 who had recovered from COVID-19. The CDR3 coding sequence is TGTGCCAGTAGTAGACAGGGGGGCAATCAGCCCCAGCATTTT. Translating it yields CASSRQGGNQPQHF.